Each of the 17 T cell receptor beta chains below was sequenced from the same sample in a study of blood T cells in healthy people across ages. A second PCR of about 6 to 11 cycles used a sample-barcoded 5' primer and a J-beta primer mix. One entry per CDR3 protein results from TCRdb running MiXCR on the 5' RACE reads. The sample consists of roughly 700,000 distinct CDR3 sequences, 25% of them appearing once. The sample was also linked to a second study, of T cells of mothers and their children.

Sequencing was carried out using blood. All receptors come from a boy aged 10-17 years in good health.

DNA for the CDR3: TGTGCCAGCAGTTTTAAGGCCCCTGGCTACGAGCAGTACTTC. Its protein product is CASSFKAPGYEQYF. This chain connects TRBV27 to TRBJ2-5; D remains unclear. Gene TRBJ2-7 matches the end of the DNA better, so the J call may be wrong. CDR3 size: 14 residues. Germline V gene sequence: CDR1 MNHEY, CDR2 SMNVEV (reference sequence).

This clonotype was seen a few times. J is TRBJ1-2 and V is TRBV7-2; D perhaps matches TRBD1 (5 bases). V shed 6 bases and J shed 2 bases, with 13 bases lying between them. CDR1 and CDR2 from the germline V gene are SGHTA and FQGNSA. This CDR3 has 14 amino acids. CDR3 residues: CASSFGGGNYGYTF. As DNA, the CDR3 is TGTGCCAGCAGTTTTGGCGGGGGGAACTATGGCTACACCTTC.

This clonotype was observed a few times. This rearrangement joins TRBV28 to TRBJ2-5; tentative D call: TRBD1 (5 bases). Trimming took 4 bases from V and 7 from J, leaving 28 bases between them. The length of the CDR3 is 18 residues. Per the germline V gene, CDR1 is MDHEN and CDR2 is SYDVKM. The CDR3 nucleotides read TGTGCCAGCAGTTCTCAGTCAAGGGGCAAGAACCCGGTTGGGACCCAGTACTTC. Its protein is CASSSQSRGKNPVGTQYF.

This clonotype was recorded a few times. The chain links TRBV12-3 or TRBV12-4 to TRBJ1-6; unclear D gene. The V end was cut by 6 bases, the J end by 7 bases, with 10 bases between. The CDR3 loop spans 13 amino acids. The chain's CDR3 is CASSPGSNSPLHF. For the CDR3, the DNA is TGTGCCAGCAGCCCCGGATCCAATTCACCCCTCCACTTT.

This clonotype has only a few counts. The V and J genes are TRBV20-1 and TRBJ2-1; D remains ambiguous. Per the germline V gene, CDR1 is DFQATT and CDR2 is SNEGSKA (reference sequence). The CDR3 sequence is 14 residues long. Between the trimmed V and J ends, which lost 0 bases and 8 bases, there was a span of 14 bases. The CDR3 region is CSAREGSLDDEQFF. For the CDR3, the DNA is TGCAGTGCTAGAGAGGGTAGCTTAGATGATGAGCAGTTCTTC.

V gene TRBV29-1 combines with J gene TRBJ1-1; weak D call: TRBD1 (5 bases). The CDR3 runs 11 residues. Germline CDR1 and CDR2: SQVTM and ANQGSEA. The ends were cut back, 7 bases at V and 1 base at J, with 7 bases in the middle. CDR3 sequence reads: CSADRNTEAFF. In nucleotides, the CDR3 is TGCAGCGCCGACAGGAACACTGAAGCTTTCTTT. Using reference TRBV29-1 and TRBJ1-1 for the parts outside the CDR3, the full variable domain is SAVISQKPSRDICQRGTSLTIQCQVDSQVTMMFWYRQQPGQSLTLIATANQGSEATYESGFVIDKFPISRPNLTFSTLTVSNMSPEDSSIYLCSADRNTEAFFGQGTRLTVV.

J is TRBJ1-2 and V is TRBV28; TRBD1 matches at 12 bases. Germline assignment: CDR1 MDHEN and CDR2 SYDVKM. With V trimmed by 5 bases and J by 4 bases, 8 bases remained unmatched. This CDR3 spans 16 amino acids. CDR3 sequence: CASSGPGQGAIYGYTF. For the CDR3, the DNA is TGTGCCAGCAGTGGTCCGGGACAGGGGGCCATCTATGGCTACACCTTC.

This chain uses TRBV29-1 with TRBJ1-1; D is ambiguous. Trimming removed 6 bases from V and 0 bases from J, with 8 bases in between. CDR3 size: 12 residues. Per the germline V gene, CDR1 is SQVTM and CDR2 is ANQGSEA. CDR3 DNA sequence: TGCAGCGTCCCGGTCCTGAACACTGAAGCTTTCTTT. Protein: CSVPVLNTEAFF.

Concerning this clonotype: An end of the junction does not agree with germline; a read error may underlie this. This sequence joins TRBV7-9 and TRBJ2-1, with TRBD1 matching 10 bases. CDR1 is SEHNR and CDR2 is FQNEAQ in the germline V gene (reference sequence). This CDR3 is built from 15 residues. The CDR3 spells CASSLSTGGYDEQFF. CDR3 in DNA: TGTGCCAGCAGCTTATCGACAGGGGGCTACGATGAGCAGTTCTTC.

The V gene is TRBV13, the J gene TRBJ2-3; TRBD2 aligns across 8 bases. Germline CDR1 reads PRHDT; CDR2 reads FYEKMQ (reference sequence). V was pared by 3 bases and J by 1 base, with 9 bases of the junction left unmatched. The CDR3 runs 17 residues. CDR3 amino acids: CASSFGSGGRGTDTQYF. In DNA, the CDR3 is TGTGCCAGCAGCTTTGGGAGCGGGGGACGTGGCACAGATACGCAGTATTTT.

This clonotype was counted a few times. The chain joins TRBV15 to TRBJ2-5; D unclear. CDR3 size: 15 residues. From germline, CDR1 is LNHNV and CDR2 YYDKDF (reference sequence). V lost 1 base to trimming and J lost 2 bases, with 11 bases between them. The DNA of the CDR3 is TGTGCCACCAGCAGAGTAACTCAGAGTCAAGAGACCCAGTACTTC. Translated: CATSRVTQSQETQYF.

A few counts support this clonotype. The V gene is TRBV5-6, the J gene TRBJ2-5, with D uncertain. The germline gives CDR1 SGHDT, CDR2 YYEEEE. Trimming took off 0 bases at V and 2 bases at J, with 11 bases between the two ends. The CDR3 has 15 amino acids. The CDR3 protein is CASSLVAQWQETQYF. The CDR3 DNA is TGTGCCAGCAGCTTGGTGGCCCAGTGGCAAGAGACCCAGTACTTC. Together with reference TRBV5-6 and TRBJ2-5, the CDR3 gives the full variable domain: DAGVTQSPTHLIKTRGQQVTLRCSPKSGHDTVSWYQQALGQGPQFIFQYYEEEERQRGNFPDRFSGHQFPNYSSELNVNALLLGDSALYLCASSLVAQWQETQYFGPGTRLLVL.

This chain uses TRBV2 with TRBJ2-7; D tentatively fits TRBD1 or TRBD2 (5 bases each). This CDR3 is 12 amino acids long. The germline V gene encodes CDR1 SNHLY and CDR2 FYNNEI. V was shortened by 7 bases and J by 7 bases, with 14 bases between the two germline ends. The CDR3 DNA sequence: TGTGCCAGCACCGGGACCTGGAAAGAGCAGTACTTC. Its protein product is CASTGTWKEQYF.

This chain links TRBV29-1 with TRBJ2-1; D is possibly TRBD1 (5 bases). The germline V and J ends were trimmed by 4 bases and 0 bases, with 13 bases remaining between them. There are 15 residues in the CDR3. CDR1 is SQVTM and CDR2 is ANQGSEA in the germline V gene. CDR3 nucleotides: TGCAGCGTTGTATTCCAGGACATCTCCTACAATGAGCAGTTCTTC. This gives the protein CSVVFQDISYNEQFF.

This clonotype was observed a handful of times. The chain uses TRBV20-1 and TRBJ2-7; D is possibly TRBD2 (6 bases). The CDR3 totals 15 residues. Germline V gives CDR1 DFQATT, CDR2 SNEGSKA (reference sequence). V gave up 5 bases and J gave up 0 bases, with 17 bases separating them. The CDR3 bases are TGCAGTGCTCCCGGAGGCGGGACCAGCTCCTACGAGCAGTACTTC. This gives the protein CSAPGGGTSSYEQYF.

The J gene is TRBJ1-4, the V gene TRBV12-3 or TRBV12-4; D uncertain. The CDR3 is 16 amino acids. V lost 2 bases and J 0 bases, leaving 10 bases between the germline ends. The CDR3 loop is CASSLSRPSTNEKLFF. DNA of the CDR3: TGTGCCAGCAGTTTATCTCGACCTTCAACTAATGAAAAACTGTTTTTT.

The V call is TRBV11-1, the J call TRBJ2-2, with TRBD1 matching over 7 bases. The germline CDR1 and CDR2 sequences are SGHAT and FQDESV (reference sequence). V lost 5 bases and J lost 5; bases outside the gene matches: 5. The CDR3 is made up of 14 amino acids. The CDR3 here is CASSVGQATGELFF. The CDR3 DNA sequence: TGTGCCAGCAGCGTTGGACAGGCTACCGGGGAGCTGTTTTTT.